This entry features one T cell receptor beta chain sequence. Authors' processing steps: Reference gene primer amplification gave nucleated cell count estimates. Libraries were prepared by immunoSEQ multiplex PCR; TCRdb keeps only in-frame clonotypes and omits some of them. V and J calls and clone size come straight from that table; D and trimming were deduced from the DNA. Of roughly 150,000 clones listed, roughly four fifths were seen once; the top ten hold roughly 15%. This entry is derived from a study of blood T cell repertoires in COVID-19. Study-level information: Whether acute or convalescent, the COVID-19 samples came from the United States, Italy and Spain. Nucleic acid was either cDNA or gDNA, and it came from T cells, B-cell-depleted T cells, or PBMCs.

This CDR3 contains 15 residues. The ends were cut back, 3 bases at V and 1 base at J, with 11 bases in the middle. Looked up from germline, CDR1 is KGHDR and CDR2 is SFDVKD. Sequenced input: peripheral blood. This sequence was found in a human donor with acute or convalescent COVID-19. The donor label of this sample is uncertain. This chain uses TRBV24-1 with TRBJ1-1, with no clear D. CDR3 sequence reads: CATSDGRRSNTEAFF. The CDR3 nucleotides read TGTGCCACCAGTGATGGGCGTAGGTCGAACACTGAAGCTTTCTTT.